Below are 18 T cell receptor beta chains sequenced from a single sample in a study of lymphopenia after photon versus proton radiotherapy. Profiling relied on immunoSEQ multiplex PCR, and the TCRdb table lists in-frame clones only, not all of them. The table includes about 34,000 clones, over 75% detected once. Sequences were derived from peripheral blood, sampled from a patient treated with proton-based radiotherapy. These receptors all come from an older woman with pancreatic cancer.

The V gene is TRBV5-4, the J gene TRBJ1-2, with a weak D call TRBD1 (5 bases). V dropped 0 bases and J dropped 4 bases, with 13 bases sitting between them. Germline loops: CDR1 SGHNT, CDR2 YYREEE (reference sequence). CDR3 length: 15 amino acids. The CDR3 region has the DNA TGTGCCAGCAGCTTGGGGCCAGGGAGGCCCTATGGCTACACCTTC. Translating it yields CASSLGPGRPYGYTF.

This rearrangement joins TRBV7-2 to TRBJ2-7; TRBD2 might be the D (5 bases). In germline, CDR1 is SGHTA, CDR2 FQGNSA. V lost 1 base and J 5 bases, leaving 9 bases between the germline ends. This CDR3 is 13 amino acids long. Here the CDR3 reads CASSLVGSDEQYF. The CDR3 nucleotides are TGTGCCAGCAGCTTAGTAGGTAGCGACGAGCAGTACTTC.

Only one count was recorded for this clone. This rearrangement joins TRBV30 to TRBJ1-4, with D possibly being TRBD1 (6 bases). The CDR3 length is 12 residues. Trimming left V 0 bases short and J 7 bases short, with 6 bases between. Germline CDR1 reads GTSNPN; CDR2 reads SVGIG (reference sequence). The CDR3 DNA reads as TGTGCCTGGAGTGTGACAGGTGAAAAACTGTTTTTT. Encoded protein: CAWSVTGEKLFF. Together with reference TRBV30 and TRBJ1-4, the CDR3 gives the full variable domain: SQTIHQWPATLVQPVGSPLSLECTVEGTSNPNLYWYRQAAGRGLQLLFYSVGIGQISSEVPQNLSASRPQDRQFILSSKKLLLSDSGFYLCAWSVTGEKLFFGSGTQLSVL.

The chain joins TRBV11-3 to TRBJ2-7, with unresolved D. V was shortened by 3 bases and J by 6 bases, with 6 bases between the two germline ends. This CDR3 contains 11 residues. Germline CDR1 SGHNT, CDR2 YENEEA. The CDR3 loop is CASSFSGEQYF. Here the CDR3 DNA reads TGTGCCAGCAGCTTTTCAGGCGAGCAGTACTTC.

J is TRBJ2-3 and V is TRBV7-3, with TRBD2 matching 13 bases. The CDR3 covers 17 residues. The V gene end was trimmed by 4 bases and the J gene end by 4 bases; junction bases not matched to a gene: 8. Germline CDR1 is SGHTA and CDR2 is FQGTGA. The CDR3 DNA follows: TGTGCCAGCAGCTCCGGACTAGCGGGAGCGTGGGCAGATACGCAGTATTTT. Amino acids: CASSSGLAGAWADTQYF.

The CDR3 here is CATGTQAANTGELFF. The CDR3 DNA is TGTGCCACTGGAACACAGGCCGCGAACACCGGGGAGCTGTTTTTT. The genes are TRBV10-3 and TRBJ2-2; possibly TRBD1 for D (5 bases). Germline assignment: CDR1 ENHRY and CDR2 SYGVKD. This CDR3 has 15 amino acids. V lost 10 bases to trimming and J lost 0 bases, with 15 bases between them.

Remarks on this clone: The junction departs from the called germline gene at one end, perhaps through a read error. J is TRBJ2-7 and V is TRBV28; D is possibly TRBD2 (7 bases). The length of the CDR3 is 17 residues. Germline V gene data show CDR1 as MDHEN and CDR2 as SYDVKM. Here the CDR3 reads CASTIGGGGTATERPDF. For the CDR3, the DNA is TGTGCCAGCACCATTGGAGGGGGGGGGACGGCAACCGAGAGACCGGACTTC.

The chain has TRBV18 and TRBJ2-7, with 8 bases that match TRBD1. Germline-derived CDR1 and CDR2 are KGHSH and LQKENI. The trim removed 6 bases at V and 6 bases at J, leaving 4 bases unmatched. This CDR3 spans 12 amino acids. DNA of the CDR3: TGTGCCAGCTCTCTTCAGGGGGCCGAGCAGTACTTC. It encodes CASSLQGAEQYF.

The chain employs TRBV7-2 and TRBJ2-1; TRBD2 matches at 8 bases. Germline trimming cut 1 base from V and 9 bases from J; bases unmatched to any gene: 5. In germline, CDR1 is SGHTA, CDR2 FQGNSA. The CDR3 consists of 14 residues. The CDR3 bases are TGTGCCAGCAGCTTAGGGGGACTAGTGGCTGAGCAGTTCTTC. Translation gives CASSLGGLVAEQFF.

This clone was recorded a few times. The rearrangement joins TRBV18 to TRBJ2-1; D might be TRBD1 or TRBD2, each matching 6 bases. The V gene's germline CDR1 is KGHSH and CDR2 LQKENI. The CDR3 has 16 residues. Trimming shortened V by 2 bases and J by 10 bases, and 21 bases separated the two germline ends. The CDR3 nucleotides read TGTGCCAGCTCACCAGGGGAGGCAGGGGCCCTGGGAGAGCAGTTCTTC. Translation: CASSPGEAGALGEQFF.

The rearrangement uses TRBV19 and TRBJ1-5; TRBD1 matches 8 bases. The CDR3 loop spans 14 amino acids. Germline trimming cut 5 bases from V and 6 bases from J; bases unmatched to any gene: 6. Per germline, CDR1 LNHDA and CDR2 SQIVND (reference sequence). Written as DNA, the CDR3 is TGTGCCAGTAGTGCACGACAGGGGAGTCAGCCCCAGCATTTT. Translated: CASSARQGSQPQHF.

This chain uses TRBV2 with TRBJ1-6, with D maybe TRBD1 (5 bases). There are 14 residues in the CDR3. Trimming cost V 1 base and J 10 bases, with 11 bases left between them. From germline, CDR1 is SNHLY and CDR2 FYNNEI. CDR3 in amino acids: CASSEGTGVSPLHF. The CDR3 DNA is TGTGCCAGCAGTGAAGGAACAGGTGTGTCACCCCTCCACTTT.

The rearrangement links TRBV30 to TRBJ2-3; D may match TRBD1 or TRBD2 (5 bases each). The CDR3 extends over 15 amino acids. Germline values: CDR1 GTSNPN, CDR2 SVGIG (reference sequence). The V end lost 0 bases, the J end lost 2 bases, and 12 bases lay between the germline ends. CDR3 protein: CAWSVEGSVTDTQYF. CDR3 nucleotide sequence: TGTGCCTGGAGTGTAGAGGGGTCTGTCACAGATACGCAGTATTTT.

The chain uses TRBV2 and TRBJ2-1; TRBD2 agrees at 7 bases. V lost 0 bases, J lost 0 bases, and 2 bases stayed unmatched. The germline gives CDR1 SNHLY, CDR2 FYNNEI. The CDR3 loop spans 16 amino acids. In DNA, the CDR3 is TGTGCCAGCAGTGAAGCCGGGGGGAGCTCCTACAATGAGCAGTTCTTC. Its translation is CASSEAGGSSYNEQFF.

CDR3: CASSEAGAVNEKLFF. CDR3 nucleotides: TGTGCCAGCAGTGAAGCGGGGGCCGTTAATGAAAAACTGTTTTTT. The chain employs TRBV2 and TRBJ1-4, with a possible D match to TRBD1 (6 bases). V gave up 0 bases and J gave up 4 bases, with 9 bases separating them. In germline, CDR1 is SNHLY, CDR2 FYNNEI. The CDR3 sequence is 15 residues long.

The chain recombines TRBV27 with TRBJ2-5, with D unresolved. Per germline, CDR1 MNHEY and CDR2 SMNVEV (reference sequence). This CDR3 region has 11 residues. V lost 2 bases to trimming and J lost 5 bases, with 3 bases between them. DNA of the CDR3: TGTGCCAGCAGTTTAGGGGAGACCCAGTACTTC. Amino acids: CASSLGETQYF.

The V and J genes are TRBV27 and TRBJ2-3; D gene unclear. Per the germline V gene, CDR1 is MNHEY and CDR2 is SMNVEV (reference sequence). Trimming pared 3 bases from V and 1 base from J, leaving 8 bases between. This CDR3 has 14 residues. CDR3 protein: CASSLDGGTDTQYF. The CDR3 region has the DNA TGTGCCAGCAGTTTGGACGGCGGCACAGATACGCAGTATTTT.

This chain joins TRBV6-5 and TRBJ2-6; D may match TRBD1 or TRBD2 (5 bases each). CDR3 length: 15 amino acids. Germline CDR1 MNHEY, CDR2 SVGAGI. The germline V and J ends were trimmed by 8 bases and 0 bases, with 11 bases remaining between them. The CDR3: CASGTLGSGANVLTF. Written as DNA, the CDR3 is TGTGCCAGCGGGACCTTGGGCTCTGGGGCCAACGTCCTGACTTTC.